The rows below give T cell receptor beta chains drawn from one sample of a study of CD8+CD57+ T cells in acquired aplastic anemia. TCRdb fed the reads into MiXCR, producing one record per CDR3 protein. In the table there are about 200,000 distinct CDR3 sequences, more than 55% of which are singletons. Input material: sorted CD4+, CD8+, or CD8+CD57+ T cells (not recorded which) from PBMCs. These receptors were collected from a human donor with aplastic anemia. Both conserved end residues are part of each CDR3. The order of the fields is D gene, J gene, V gene, clone size, CDR3 DNA, CDR3 protein. D genes are given only for firm matches. Clone sizes are given selectively: once, few, many, or a class where the clone is expanded.

D gene: NA
J gene: TRBJ2-3
V gene: TRBV24-1
clone size: few
CDR3 DNA: TGTGCCACCGCAGGAAGCACAGATACGCAGTATTTT
CDR3 protein: CATAGSTDTQYF

D gene: NA
J gene: TRBJ2-2
V gene: TRBV2
clone size: NA
CDR3 DNA: TGTGCCAGCACAGAGATCACCGGGGAGCTGTTTTTT
CDR3 protein: CASTEITGELFF

D gene: NA
J gene: TRBJ2-5
V gene: TRBV20-1
clone size: NA
CDR3 DNA: TGCAGTGTCGGACGGTCGGAGACCCAGTACTTC
CDR3 protein: CSVGRSETQYF

D gene: NA
J gene: TRBJ1-1
V gene: TRBV20-1
clone size: NA
CDR3 DNA: TGCAGTGCTAGACCGCCGACGGCTTCGAACACTGAAGCTTTCTTT
CDR3 protein: CSARPPTASNTEAFF

D gene: TRBD2
J gene: TRBJ2-1
V gene: TRBV20-1
clone size: NA
CDR3 DNA: TGCAGTGCGGCGGGACTAGCGGTCTCCTACAATGAGCAGTTCTTC
CDR3 protein: CSAAGLAVSYNEQFF

D gene: NA
J gene: TRBJ2-7
V gene: TRBV29-1
clone size: NA
CDR3 DNA: TGCAGCGTTGAACCCGAGGCAGGTGGTGAGCAGTACTTC
CDR3 protein: CSVEPEAGGEQYF

D gene: NA
J gene: TRBJ1-3
V gene: TRBV7-9
clone size: NA
CDR3 DNA: TGTGCCAGCAGCTTACTAGCAAACACCATATATTTT
CDR3 protein: CASSLLANTIYF

D gene: NA
J gene: TRBJ2-3
V gene: TRBV12-3/TRBV12-4
clone size: NA
CDR3 DNA: TGTGCCAGCAGTTATGGTCGTAGCACAGATACGCAGTATTTT
CDR3 protein: CASSYGRSTDTQYF

D gene: NA
J gene: TRBJ1-5
V gene: TRBV14
clone size: few
CDR3 DNA: TGTGCCAGCAGCCAACCAGGGGTTAGCAATCAGCCCCAGCATTTT
CDR3 protein: CASSQPGVSNQPQHF

D gene: NA
J gene: TRBJ1-1
V gene: TRBV6-2/TRBV6-3
clone size: NA
CDR3 DNA: TGTGCCAGCAGTCCCACACGACAGTTGGACACTGAAGCTTTCTTT
CDR3 protein: CASSPTRQLDTEAFF

D gene: TRBD1
J gene: TRBJ2-7
V gene: TRBV7-6
clone size: once
CDR3 DNA: TGTGCCAGCAGGGAAGGGACAGGGCACGAGCAGTACTTC
CDR3 protein: CASREGTGHEQYF

D gene: TRBD1
J gene: TRBJ2-7
V gene: TRBV5-4
clone size: NA
CDR3 DNA: TGTGCCAGCAGCTTGGGGACAGGGTTTGGCGAGCAGTACTTC
CDR3 protein: CASSLGTGFGEQYF

D gene: NA
J gene: TRBJ2-7
V gene: TRBV7-9
clone size: NA
CDR3 DNA: TGTGCCAGCATACGGCAGGATAGGTGCGAGCAGTACTTC
CDR3 protein: CASIRQDRCEQYF

D gene: TRBD1
J gene: TRBJ2-7
V gene: TRBV19
clone size: NA
CDR3 DNA: TGTGCCTCCGGGGACAGCTTCTACGAGCAGTACTTC
CDR3 protein: CASGDSFYEQYF

D gene: NA
J gene: TRBJ2-2
V gene: TRBV7-3
clone size: NA
CDR3 DNA: TGTGCCAGCCAAACGGGGGGCGGCGGGGAGCTGTTTTTT
CDR3 protein: CASQTGGGGELFF

D gene: NA
J gene: TRBJ2-7
V gene: TRBV11-2
clone size: NA
CDR3 DNA: TGTGCCAGCAGCTTAGACCTCCCCGGGGGCTACGAGCAGTACTTC
CDR3 protein: CASSLDLPGGYEQYF

D gene: TRBD2
J gene: TRBJ2-7
V gene: TRBV12-3/TRBV12-4
clone size: NA
CDR3 DNA: TGTGCCAGCAGTATAGGGACTAGCAGCGAGCAGTACTTC
CDR3 protein: CASSIGTSSEQYF